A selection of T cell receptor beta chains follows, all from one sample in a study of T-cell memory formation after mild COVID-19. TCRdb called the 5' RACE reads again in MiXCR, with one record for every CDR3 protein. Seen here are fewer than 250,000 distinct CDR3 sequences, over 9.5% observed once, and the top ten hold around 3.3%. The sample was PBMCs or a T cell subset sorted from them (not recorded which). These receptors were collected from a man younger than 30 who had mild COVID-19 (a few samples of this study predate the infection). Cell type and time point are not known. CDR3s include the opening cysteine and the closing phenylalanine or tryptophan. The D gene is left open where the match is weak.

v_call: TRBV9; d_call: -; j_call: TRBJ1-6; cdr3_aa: CASSVRGTYNSPLHF
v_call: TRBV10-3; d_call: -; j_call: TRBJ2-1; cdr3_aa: CAISRGAHEQFF
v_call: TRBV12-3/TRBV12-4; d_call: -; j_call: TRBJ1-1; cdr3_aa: CASSWTETTEAFF
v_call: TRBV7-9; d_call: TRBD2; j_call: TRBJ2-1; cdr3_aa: CASSSSGGAWNEQFF
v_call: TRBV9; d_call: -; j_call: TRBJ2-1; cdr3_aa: CASSDGVWNEQFF
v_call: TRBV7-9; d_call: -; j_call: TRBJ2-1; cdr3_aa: CASSLAVGAGEQFF
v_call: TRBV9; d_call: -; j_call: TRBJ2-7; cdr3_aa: CASSVAGRPSNPGEQYF
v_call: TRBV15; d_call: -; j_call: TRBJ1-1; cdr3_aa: CATSRDVEGAFF
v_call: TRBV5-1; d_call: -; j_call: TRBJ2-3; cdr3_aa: CASSLGYGTSSTDTQYF
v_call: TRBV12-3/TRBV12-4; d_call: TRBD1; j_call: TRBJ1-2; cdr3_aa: CASRPGQGSGYTF
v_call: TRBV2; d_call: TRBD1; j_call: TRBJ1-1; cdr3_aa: CASCQGVNTEAFF
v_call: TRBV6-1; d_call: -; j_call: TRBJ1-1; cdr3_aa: CASDLTGNTEAFF
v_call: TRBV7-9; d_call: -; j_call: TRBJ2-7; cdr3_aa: CASSSPEPYEQYF
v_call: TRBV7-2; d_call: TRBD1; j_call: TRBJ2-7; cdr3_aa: CASSLSYSGTVSYEQYF
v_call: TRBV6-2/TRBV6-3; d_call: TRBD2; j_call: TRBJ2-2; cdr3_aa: CASRVAGAPMNTGELFF
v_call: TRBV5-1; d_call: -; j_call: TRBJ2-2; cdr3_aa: CASNGGYGTGELFF
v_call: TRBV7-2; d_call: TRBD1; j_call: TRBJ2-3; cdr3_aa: CATPRDRGTDTQYF
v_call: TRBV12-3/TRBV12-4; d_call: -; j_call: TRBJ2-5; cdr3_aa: CASSFPGEETQYF
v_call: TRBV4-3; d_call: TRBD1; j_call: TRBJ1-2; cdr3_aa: CASSQEVSGTGYGYTF
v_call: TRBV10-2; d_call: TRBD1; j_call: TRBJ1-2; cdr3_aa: CASMRTGGSYGYTF
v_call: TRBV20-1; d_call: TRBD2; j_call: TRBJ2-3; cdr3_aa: CSAGRGGDTDTQYF
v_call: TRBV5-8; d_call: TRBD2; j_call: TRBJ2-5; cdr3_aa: CASSRGLAALVMETQYF
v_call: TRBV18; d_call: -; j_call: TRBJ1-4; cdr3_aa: CATVRELGEKLFF
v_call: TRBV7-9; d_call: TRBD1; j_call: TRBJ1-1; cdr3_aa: CASSLEGDRATEAFF
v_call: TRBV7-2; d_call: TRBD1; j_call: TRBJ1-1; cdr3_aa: CASSQQDRENTEAFF
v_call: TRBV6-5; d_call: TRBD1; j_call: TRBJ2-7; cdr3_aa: CASSYRPGGYEQYF
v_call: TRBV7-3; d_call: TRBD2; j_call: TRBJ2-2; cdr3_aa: CASSSTGGARELFF
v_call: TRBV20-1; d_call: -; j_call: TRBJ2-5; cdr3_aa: CSARGDLEAF
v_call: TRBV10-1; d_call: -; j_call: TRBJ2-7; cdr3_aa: CASSGYEQYF
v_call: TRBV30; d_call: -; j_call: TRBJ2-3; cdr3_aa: CAWTPRGPYTQYF
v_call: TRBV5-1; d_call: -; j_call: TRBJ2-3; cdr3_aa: CASSLVSGGRDTQYF
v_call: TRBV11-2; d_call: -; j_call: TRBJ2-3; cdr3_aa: CASSLEGVGTQYF
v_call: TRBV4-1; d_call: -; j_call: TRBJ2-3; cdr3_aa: CASSQYWGRDTQYF
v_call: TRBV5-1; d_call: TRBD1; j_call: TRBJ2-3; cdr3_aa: CASSSGTAPGTQYF
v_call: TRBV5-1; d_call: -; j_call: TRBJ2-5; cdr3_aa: CASSSSGTEETQYF
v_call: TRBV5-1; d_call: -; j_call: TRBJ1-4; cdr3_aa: CASSLEGPGEKLFF
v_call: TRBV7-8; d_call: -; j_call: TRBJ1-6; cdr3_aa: CASSHDSPLHF
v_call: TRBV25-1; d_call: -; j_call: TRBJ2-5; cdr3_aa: CASSGSRGLETQYF
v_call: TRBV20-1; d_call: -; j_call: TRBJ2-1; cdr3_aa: CSARAVGRVFANEQFF
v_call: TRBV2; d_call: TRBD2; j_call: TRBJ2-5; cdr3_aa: CASSGEGGETQYF
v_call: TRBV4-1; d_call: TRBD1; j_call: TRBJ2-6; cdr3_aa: CASRTGTGANVLTF
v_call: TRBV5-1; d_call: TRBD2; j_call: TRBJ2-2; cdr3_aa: CASSFSGGASGELFF
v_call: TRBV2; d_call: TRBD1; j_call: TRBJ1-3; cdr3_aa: CASSDDRAGNTIYF
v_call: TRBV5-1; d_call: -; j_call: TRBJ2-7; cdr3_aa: CASSLEGLPGGIRSEQYF
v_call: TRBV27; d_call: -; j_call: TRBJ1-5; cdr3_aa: CASSRAGRNNQPQHF
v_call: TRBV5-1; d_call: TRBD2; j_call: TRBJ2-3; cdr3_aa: CASCAPGLAETDTQYF
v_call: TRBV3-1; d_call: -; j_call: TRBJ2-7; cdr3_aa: CASSLSRGYDEQYF
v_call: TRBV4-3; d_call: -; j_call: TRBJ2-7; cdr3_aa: CASSQAVNRLGYEQYF
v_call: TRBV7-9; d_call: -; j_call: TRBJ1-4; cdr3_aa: CASSFMGSREKLFF
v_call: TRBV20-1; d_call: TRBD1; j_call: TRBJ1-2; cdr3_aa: CSARSRQGGNYGYTF
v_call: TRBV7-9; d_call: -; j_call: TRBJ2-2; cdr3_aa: CASSPPSGRELFF
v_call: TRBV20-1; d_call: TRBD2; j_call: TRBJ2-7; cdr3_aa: CSARQTSAPQLRYEQYF
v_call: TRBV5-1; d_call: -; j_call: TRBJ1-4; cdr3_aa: CASSEPGGGLFF
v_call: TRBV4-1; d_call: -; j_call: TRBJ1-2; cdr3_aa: CASSQEGRARYGYTF
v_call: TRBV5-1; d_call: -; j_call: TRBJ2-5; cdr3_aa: CASSLGLWMETQYF
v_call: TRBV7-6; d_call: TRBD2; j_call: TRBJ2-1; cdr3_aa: CASSLESTSGGAPNEQFF
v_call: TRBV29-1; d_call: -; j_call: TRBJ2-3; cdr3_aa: CSVSPPTDTQYF
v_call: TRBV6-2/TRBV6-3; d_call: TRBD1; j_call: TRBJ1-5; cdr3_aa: CASTRTGMSNQPQHF
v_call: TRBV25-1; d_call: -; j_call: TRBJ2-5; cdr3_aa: CASRGAAPETQYF
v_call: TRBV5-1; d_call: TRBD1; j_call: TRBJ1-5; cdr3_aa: CASSTGTGGQPQHF